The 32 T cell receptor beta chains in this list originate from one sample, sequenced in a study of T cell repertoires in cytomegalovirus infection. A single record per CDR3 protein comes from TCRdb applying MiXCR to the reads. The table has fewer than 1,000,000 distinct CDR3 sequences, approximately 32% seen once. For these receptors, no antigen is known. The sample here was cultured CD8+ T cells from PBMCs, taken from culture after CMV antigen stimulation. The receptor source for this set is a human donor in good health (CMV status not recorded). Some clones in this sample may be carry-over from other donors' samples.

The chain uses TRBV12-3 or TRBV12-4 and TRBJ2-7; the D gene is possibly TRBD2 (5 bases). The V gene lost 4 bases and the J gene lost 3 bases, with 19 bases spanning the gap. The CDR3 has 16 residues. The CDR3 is CASSSSGEKVGYEQYF. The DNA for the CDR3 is TGTGCCAGCAGTTCATCTGGGGAGAAGGTAGGCTACGAGCAGTACTTC.

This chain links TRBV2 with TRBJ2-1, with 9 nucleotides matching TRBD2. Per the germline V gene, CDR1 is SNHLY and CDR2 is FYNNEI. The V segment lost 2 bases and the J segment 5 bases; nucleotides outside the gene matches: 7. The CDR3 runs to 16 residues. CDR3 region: CASSEFKRGVNNEQFF. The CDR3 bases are TGTGCCAGCAGTGAATTCAAGCGGGGGGTTAACAATGAGCAGTTCTTC.

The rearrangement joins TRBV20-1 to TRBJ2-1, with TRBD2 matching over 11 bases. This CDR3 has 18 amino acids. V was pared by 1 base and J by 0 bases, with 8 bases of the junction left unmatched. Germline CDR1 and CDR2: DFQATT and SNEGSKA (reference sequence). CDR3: CSARGASGGTYSYNEQFF. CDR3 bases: TGCAGTGCTAGAGGGGCTAGCGGGGGGACTTACTCCTACAATGAGCAGTTCTTC.

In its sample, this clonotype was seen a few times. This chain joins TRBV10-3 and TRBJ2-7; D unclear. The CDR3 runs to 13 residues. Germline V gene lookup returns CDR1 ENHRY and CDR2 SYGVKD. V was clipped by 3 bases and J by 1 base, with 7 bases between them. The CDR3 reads CAISDVPSYEQYV. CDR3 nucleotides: TGTGCCATCAGTGATGTACCGTCCTACGAGCAGTACGTC.

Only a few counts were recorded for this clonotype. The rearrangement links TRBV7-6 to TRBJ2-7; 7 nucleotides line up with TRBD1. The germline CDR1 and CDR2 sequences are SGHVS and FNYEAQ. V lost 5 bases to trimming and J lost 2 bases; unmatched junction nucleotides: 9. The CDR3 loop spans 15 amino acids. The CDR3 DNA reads TGTGCCAGCAGCCCTCGACAGGGAGCAGCCTACGAGCAGTACGTC. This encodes CASSPRQGAAYEQYV.

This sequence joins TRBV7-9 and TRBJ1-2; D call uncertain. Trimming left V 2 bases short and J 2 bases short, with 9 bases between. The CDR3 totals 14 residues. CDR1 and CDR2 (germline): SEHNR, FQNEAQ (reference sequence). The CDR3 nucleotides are TGTGCCAGCAGCTTAAGCACACCCAACTATGGCTACACCTTC. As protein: CASSLSTPNYGYTF.

CDR3 region: CASTHSGGYEQYV. The CDR3 DNA is TGTGCCAGCACCCACTCGGGGGGGTACGAGCAGTACGTC. The V and J genes are TRBV6-2 or TRBV6-3 and TRBJ2-7; 8 nucleotides line up with TRBD2. The junction had 6 bases not matched to a gene; V was cut back by 7 bases and J by 4 bases. Germline V CDR1 and CDR2: MNHEY, SVGEGT. This CDR3 contains 13 residues.

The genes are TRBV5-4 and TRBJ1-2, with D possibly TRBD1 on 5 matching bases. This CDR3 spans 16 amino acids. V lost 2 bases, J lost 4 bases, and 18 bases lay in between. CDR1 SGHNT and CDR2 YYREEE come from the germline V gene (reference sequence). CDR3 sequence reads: CASSLSGTPAGYGYTF. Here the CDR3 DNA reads TGTGCCAGCAGCTTATCCGGGACCCCAGCGGGCTATGGCTACACCTTC.

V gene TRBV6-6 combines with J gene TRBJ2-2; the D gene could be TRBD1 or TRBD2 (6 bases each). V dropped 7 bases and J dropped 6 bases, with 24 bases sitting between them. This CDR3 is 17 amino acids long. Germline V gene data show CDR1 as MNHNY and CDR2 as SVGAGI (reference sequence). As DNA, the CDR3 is TGTGCCAGCATCCAACCGGGGGCAGGATTCCAGGCCGGGGAGCTGTTTTTT. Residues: CASIQPGAGFQAGELFF.

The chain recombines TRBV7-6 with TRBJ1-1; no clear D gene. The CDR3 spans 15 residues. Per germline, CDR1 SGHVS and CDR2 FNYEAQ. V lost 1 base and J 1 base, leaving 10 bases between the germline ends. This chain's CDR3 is CASSLEAAGNTEAFF. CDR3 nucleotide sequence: TGTGCCAGCAGCTTAGAAGCGGCCGGGAACACTGAAGCTTTCTTT.

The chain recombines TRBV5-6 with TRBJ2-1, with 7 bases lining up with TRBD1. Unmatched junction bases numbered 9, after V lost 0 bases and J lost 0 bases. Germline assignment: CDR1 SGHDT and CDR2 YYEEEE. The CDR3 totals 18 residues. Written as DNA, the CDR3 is TGTGCCAGCAGCTTGGGGGGGATACAGGGGAGCTCCTACAATGAGCAGTTCTTC. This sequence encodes CASSLGGIQGSSYNEQFF.

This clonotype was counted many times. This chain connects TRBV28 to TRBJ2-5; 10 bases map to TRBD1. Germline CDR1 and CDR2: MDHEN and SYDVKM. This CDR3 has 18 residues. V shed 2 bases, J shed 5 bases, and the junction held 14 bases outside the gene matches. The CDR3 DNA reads TGTGCCAGCAGTTTACTCAGGGGGACAGGGGAGGTGCAGGAGACCCAGTACTTC. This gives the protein CASSLLRGTGEVQETQYF.

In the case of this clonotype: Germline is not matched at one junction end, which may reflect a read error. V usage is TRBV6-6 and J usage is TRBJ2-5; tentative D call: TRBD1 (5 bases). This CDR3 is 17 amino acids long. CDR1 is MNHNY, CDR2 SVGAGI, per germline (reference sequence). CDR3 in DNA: TGTGCCAACAGTCACCTTCCTGACAGTACCAAGATTGGGACCCAGTACTTC. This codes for CANSHLPDSTKIGTQYF.

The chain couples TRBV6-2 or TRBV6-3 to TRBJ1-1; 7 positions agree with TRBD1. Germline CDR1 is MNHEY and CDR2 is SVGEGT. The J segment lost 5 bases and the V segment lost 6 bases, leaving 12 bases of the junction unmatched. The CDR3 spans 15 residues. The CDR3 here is CASSHPGGTRTEAFF. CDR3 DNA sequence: TGTGCCAGCAGCCACCCAGGGGGGACAAGGACTGAAGCTTTCTTT.

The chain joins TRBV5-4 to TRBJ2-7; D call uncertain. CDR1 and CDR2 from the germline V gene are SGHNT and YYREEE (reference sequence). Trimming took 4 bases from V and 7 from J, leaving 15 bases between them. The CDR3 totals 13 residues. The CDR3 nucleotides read TGTGCCAGCAGCCAGGCGGCCAATCTAGAGCAGTACTTC. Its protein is CASSQAANLEQYF.

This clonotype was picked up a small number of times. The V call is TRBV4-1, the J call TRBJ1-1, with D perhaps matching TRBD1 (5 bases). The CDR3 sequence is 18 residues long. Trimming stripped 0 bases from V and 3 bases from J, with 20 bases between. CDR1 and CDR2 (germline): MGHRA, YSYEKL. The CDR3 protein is CASSQDDGRGYLDTEAFF. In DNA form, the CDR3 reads TGCGCCAGCAGCCAAGATGACGGTAGGGGATATTTGGACACTGAAGCTTTCTTT.

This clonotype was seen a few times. CDR3 sequence (DNA): TGTGCCAGCAGCTTAGAGCTCGGCGAGCAGTACTTC. It yields the protein CASSLELGEQYF. The rearrangement uses TRBV7-6 and TRBJ2-7, with D uncertain. This CDR3 comprises 12 residues. CDR1 is SGHVS and CDR2 is FNYEAQ in the germline V gene. V lost 1 base and J 6 bases, leaving 7 bases between the germline ends. Using reference TRBV7-6 and TRBJ2-7 for the parts outside the CDR3, the full variable domain is GAGVSQSPRYKVTKRGQDVALRCDPISGHVSLYWYRQALGQGPEFLTYFNYEAQQDKSGLPNDRFSAERPEGSISTLTIQRTEQRDSAMYRCASSLELGEQYFGPGTRLTVT.

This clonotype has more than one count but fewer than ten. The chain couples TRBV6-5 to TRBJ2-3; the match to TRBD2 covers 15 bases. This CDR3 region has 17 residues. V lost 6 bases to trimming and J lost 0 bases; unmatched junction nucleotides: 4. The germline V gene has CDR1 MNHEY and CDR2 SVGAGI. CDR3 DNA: TGTGCCAGCAGCCGGACTAGCGGGGGGGACAGCACAGATACGCAGTATTTT. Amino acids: CASSRTSGGDSTDTQYF.

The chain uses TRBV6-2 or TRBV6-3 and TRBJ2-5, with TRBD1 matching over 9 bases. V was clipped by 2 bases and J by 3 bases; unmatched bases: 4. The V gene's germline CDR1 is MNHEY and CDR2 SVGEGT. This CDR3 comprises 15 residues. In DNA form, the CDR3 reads TGTGCCAGCAGTTACATTCGGGACAGGGAAGAGACCCAGTACTTC. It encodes CASSYIRDREETQYF.

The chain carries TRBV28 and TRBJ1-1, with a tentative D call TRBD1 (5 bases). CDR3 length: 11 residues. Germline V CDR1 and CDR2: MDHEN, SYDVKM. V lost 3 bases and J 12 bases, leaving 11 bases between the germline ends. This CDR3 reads CASSFAGQPFF. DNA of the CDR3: TGTGCCAGCAGTTTCGCAGGGCAACCTTTCTTT.

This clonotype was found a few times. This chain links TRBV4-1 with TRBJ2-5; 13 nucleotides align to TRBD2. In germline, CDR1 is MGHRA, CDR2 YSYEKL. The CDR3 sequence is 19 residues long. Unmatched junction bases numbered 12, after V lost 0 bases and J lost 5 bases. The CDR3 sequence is CASSQDLAITSGGEETQYF. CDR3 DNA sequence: TGCGCCAGCAGCCAAGATTTGGCGATCACTAGCGGGGGGGAGGAGACCCAGTACTTC.

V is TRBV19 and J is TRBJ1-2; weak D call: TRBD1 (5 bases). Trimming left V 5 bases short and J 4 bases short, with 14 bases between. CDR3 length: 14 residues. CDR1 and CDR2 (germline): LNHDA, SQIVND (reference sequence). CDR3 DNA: TGTGCCAGTAGTCCAGGGCTGTCGGGCTATGGCTACACCTTC. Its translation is CASSPGLSGYGYTF.

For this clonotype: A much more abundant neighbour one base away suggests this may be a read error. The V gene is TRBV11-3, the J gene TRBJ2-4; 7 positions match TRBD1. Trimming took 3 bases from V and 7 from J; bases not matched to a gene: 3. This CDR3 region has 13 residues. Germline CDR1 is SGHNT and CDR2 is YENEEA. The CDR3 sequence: CASSLTGMNIQYF. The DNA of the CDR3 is TGTGCCAGCAGCTTGACAGGGATGAACATTCAGTACTTC.

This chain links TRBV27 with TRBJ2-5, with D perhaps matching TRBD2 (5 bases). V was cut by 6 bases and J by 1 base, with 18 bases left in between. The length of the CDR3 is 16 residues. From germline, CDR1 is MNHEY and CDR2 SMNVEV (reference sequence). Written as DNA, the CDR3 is TGTGCCAGCAGCCTCCAGGACTCGAAAAGCCAAGAGACCCAGTACTTC. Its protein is CASSLQDSKSQETQYF.

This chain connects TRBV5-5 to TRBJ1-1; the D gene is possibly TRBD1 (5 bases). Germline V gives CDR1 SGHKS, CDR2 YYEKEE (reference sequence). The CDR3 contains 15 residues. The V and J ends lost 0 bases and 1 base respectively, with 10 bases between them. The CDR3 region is CASSLVGTGNTEAFF. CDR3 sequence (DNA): TGTGCCAGCAGCTTGGTGGGGACCGGGAACACTGAAGCTTTCTTT.

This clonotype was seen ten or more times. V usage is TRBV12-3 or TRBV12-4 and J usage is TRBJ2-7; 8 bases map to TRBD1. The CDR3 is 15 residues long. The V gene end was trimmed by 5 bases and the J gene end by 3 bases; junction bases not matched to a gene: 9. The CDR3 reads CASSISGTGSYEQYF. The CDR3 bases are TGTGCCAGCAGTATCTCCGGGACAGGCAGCTACGAGCAGTACTTC.

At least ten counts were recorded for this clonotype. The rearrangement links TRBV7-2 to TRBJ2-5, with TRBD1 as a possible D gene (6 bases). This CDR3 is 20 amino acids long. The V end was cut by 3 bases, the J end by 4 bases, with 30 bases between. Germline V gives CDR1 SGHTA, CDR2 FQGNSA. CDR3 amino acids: CASSFPLMDPQGDSPETQYF. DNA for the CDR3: TGTGCCAGCAGCTTTCCCCTCATGGACCCACAGGGAGATTCTCCAGAGACCCAGTACTTC.

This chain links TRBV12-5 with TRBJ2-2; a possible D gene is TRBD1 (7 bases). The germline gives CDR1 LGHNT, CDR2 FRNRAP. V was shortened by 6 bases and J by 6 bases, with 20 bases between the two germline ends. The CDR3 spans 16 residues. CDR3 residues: CASGRRGDADSGELFF. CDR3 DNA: TGTGCTAGTGGACGCAGGGGGGATGCGGATTCCGGGGAGCTGTTTTTT.

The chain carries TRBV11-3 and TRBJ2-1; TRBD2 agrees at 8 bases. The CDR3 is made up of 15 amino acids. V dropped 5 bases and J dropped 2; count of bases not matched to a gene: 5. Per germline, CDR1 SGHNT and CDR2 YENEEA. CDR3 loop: CASSPREGAYNEQFF. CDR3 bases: TGTGCCAGCAGCCCACGGGAGGGGGCCTACAATGAGCAGTTCTTC. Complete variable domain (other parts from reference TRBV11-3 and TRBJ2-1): EAGVVQSPRYKIIEKKQPVAFWCNPISGHNTLYWYLQNLGQGPELLIRYENEEAVDDSQLPKDRFSAERLKGVDSTLKIQPAELGDSAVYLCASSPREGAYNEQFFGPGTRLTVL.

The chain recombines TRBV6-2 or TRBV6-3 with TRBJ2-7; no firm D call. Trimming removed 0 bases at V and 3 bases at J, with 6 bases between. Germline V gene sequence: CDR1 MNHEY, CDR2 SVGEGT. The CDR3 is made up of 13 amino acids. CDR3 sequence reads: CASSYSNYYEQYV. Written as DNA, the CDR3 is TGTGCCAGCAGTTACTCGAATTACTACGAGCAGTACGTC.

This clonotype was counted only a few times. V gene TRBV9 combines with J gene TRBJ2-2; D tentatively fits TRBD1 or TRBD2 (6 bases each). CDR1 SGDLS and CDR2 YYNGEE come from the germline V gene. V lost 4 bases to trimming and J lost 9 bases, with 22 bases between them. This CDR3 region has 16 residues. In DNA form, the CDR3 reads TGTGCCAGCAGCCCCTGGGGGGCAGCTTCACCGAGGGAGCTGTTTTTT. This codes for CASSPWGAASPRELFF.

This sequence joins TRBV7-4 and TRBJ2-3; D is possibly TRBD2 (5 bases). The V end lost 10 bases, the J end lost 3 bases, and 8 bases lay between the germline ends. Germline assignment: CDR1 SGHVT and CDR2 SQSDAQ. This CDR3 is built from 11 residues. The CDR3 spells CATRLTDTQYF. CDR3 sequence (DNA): TGTGCCACCCGACTAACAGATACGCAGTATTTT.